The entry below describes one TCR beta chain. The sample carries other DNA sequences with the same CDR3. The repertoire was sequenced with immunoSEQ multiplex PCR; TCRdb's copy has only in-frame clones and lacks some. The table shows around 100,000 clones, with about 86% occurring only once. The data stem from a study of control samples from healthy donors and cancer patients. The germline V gene has CDR1 KGHSH and CDR2 LQKENI. Trimming removed 3 bases at V and 6 bases at J, with 10 bases between. The CDR3 sequence is 13 residues long. The source of this sequence is a man in his thirties or forties in good health. This chain joins TRBV18 and TRBJ2-3; D remains unclear. The specimen was blood. This chain's CDR3 is CASSPPGADTQYF. CDR3 coding DNA: TGTGCCAGCTCACCTCCCGGTGCCGATACGCAGTATTTT.